These 18 T cell receptor beta chains were sequenced from one sample in a study of T cell changes during pregnancy in multiple sclerosis. The protocol was immunoSEQ multiplex PCR, while the TCRdb copy is restricted to in-frame clones and leaves out a portion. The sample has roughly 100,000 clones, around nine tenths seen once. Here the sequenced sample was peripheral blood, taken after pregnancy. The source of these receptors is a female donor with multiple sclerosis, enrolled in a pregnancy study.

The chain is built from TRBV5-4 and TRBJ1-2; TRBD1 agrees at 10 bases. From germline, CDR1 is SGHNT and CDR2 YYREEE (reference sequence). Trimming took 3 bases from V and 7 from J; bases not matched to a gene: 6. The CDR3 is 14 amino acids. The CDR3 DNA reads as TGTGCCAGCAGCTCGGGACAGGGGTATGGTGGCTACACCTTC. As protein: CASSSGQGYGGYTF.

This clone was seen once. The CDR3 nucleotides read TGTGCCAGCAGTTTAGGGGCCGGGAACTATGGCTACACCTTC. This translates into CASSLGAGNYGYTF. The rearrangement links TRBV28 to TRBJ1-2, with a possible D match to TRBD1 (5 bases). V dropped 2 bases and J dropped 2 bases, with 9 bases sitting between them. Germline assignment: CDR1 MDHEN and CDR2 SYDVKM. The CDR3 extends over 14 amino acids.

The V call is TRBV2, the J call TRBJ1-5, with a tentative D call TRBD1 (5 bases). In germline, CDR1 is SNHLY, CDR2 FYNNEI. There are 15 residues in the CDR3. V was clipped by 1 base and J by 9 bases, with 16 bases between them. CDR3 residues: CASSEVGAGVTPQHF. In DNA form, the CDR3 reads TGTGCCAGCAGTGAAGTTGGGGCGGGGGTGACGCCCCAGCATTTT.

The chain combines TRBV30 with TRBJ2-7, with TRBD1 as a possible D gene (6 bases). V lost 4 bases and J 5 bases, leaving 15 bases between the germline ends. The CDR3 is 13 residues long. Germline values: CDR1 GTSNPN, CDR2 SVGIG (reference sequence). This CDR3 reads CAWNTGWNDEQYF. Written as DNA, the CDR3 is TGTGCCTGGAATACAGGGTGGAATGACGAGCAGTACTTC. The variable domain in full, with the rest retrieved from reference TRBV30 and TRBJ2-7, is SQTIHQWPATLVQPVGSPLSLECTVEGTSNPNLYWYRQAAGRGLQLLFYSVGIGQISSEVPQNLSASRPQDRQFILSSKKLLLSDSGFYLCAWNTGWNDEQYFGPGTRLTVT.

The chain couples TRBV7-9 to TRBJ2-5; perhaps TRBD2 as D (6 bases). Deletions cut 4 bases from V and 5 bases from J, with 17 bases between. There are 15 residues in the CDR3. The germline V gene has CDR1 SEHNR and CDR2 FQNEAQ (reference sequence). The CDR3 reads CASSSPWRDYETQYF. CDR3 sequence (DNA): TGTGCCAGCAGCTCCCCGTGGAGGGATTATGAGACCCAGTACTTC.

V gene TRBV6-1 combines with J gene TRBJ1-1; maybe TRBD1 (5 bases). Germline CDR1 is MNHNS and CDR2 is SASEGT. This CDR3 contains 13 residues. V was clipped by 8 bases and J by 0 bases, with 10 bases between them. The CDR3 DNA follows: TGTGCCAGCGATCGCAGGGTGAACACTGAAGCTTTCTTT. Protein product: CASDRRVNTEAFF.

This clone was recorded only once. V is TRBV2 and J is TRBJ2-1, with 11 bases matching TRBD2. The CDR3 runs 16 residues. Looked up from germline, CDR1 is SNHLY and CDR2 is FYNNEI. V dropped 5 bases and J dropped 5; count of bases not matched to a gene: 8. The CDR3 region has the DNA TGTGCCAGCAGTCCCTTAGGTAGCGGGAGGGACAATGAGCAGTTCTTC. Its protein is CASSPLGSGRDNEQFF.

This clone has only one observation. V gene TRBV15 combines with J gene TRBJ2-5, with D perhaps matching TRBD2 (5 bases). Trimming stripped 1 base from V and 2 bases from J, with 5 bases between. Germline loops: CDR1 LNHNV, CDR2 YYDKDF (reference sequence). The CDR3 contains 13 residues. Here the CDR3 reads CATSRGTQETQYF. CDR3 DNA sequence: TGTGCCACCAGCAGAGGGACTCAAGAGACCCAGTACTTC.

This clone was seen just once. The CDR3 nucleotides read TGTGCCAGTAGTCTGCTGGGGGGTAATCAGCCCCAGCATTTT. It specifies CASSLLGGNQPQHF. The genes are TRBV19 and TRBJ1-5; a weak D match, TRBD1 (5 bases). Trimming cost V 5 bases and J 4 bases, with 12 bases left between them. CDR3 size: 14 residues. Looked up from germline, CDR1 is LNHDA and CDR2 is SQIVND (reference sequence).

The rearrangement uses TRBV28 and TRBJ2-7; D is perhaps TRBD2 (5 bases). The CDR3 has 12 amino acids. V gave up 4 bases and J gave up 13 bases, with 17 bases separating them. Germline values: CDR1 MDHEN, CDR2 SYDVKM. The CDR3 DNA sequence: TGTGCCAGCAGTTCTAAGTCGGACTCCCGCTACTTC. It is translated as CASSSKSDSRYF.

The chain combines TRBV10-2 with TRBJ2-7; a possible D gene is TRBD1 (6 bases). This CDR3 region has 16 residues. Trimming took off 5 bases at V and 9 bases at J, with 26 bases between the two ends. The germline V gene encodes CDR1 WSHSY and CDR2 SAAADI. The CDR3 region has the DNA TGCGCCAGCAGTCCCGAACAGGGACGACCTCTTACTGGGCAGTACTTC. As protein: CASSPEQGRPLTGQYF.

This clone was detected only once. The chain employs TRBV4-1 and TRBJ2-7, with 10 nucleotides matching TRBD2. Trimming took 1 base from V and 0 from J; bases not matched to a gene: 3. CDR3 length equals 16 residues. Germline-derived CDR1 and CDR2 are MGHRA and YSYEKL. This chain's CDR3 is CASSQVLAGPSYEQYF. The CDR3 DNA follows: TGCGCCAGCAGCCAAGTACTAGCGGGACCCTCCTACGAGCAGTACTTC.

The V gene is TRBV6-1, the J gene TRBJ2-5; TRBD1 aligns across 8 bases. The CDR3 has 16 amino acids. V shed 4 bases, J shed 1 base, and the junction held 8 bases outside the gene matches. From germline, CDR1 is MNHNS and CDR2 SASEGT. The CDR3 DNA is TGTGCCAGCAGTGTTCGGCAGGGGGCTCTCCAAGAGACCCAGTACTTC. As protein: CASSVRQGALQETQYF.

The CDR3, as DNA: TGTGCCAGCAGAGGGGACACCAAGGGCGGCGAGCAGTACTTC. It is translated as CASRGDTKGGEQYF. The chain has TRBV7-2 and TRBJ2-5; a possible D gene is TRBD1 (6 bases). The J call may not be correct, given that the DNA end is closer to TRBJ2-7. The CDR3 has 14 residues. CDR1 SGHTA and CDR2 FQGNSA come from the germline V gene.

The V call is TRBV10-3, the J call TRBJ1-2, with a possible D match to TRBD1 (5 bases). V gave up 7 bases and J gave up 8 bases, with 14 bases separating them. Germline CDR1 and CDR2: ENHRY and SYGVKD. The CDR3 spans 12 residues. CDR3 bases: TGTGCCATCACATCCGGGAGGGGCGGCTACACCTTC. This codes for CAITSGRGGYTF.

This chain uses TRBV19 with TRBJ2-1, with 10 bases fitting TRBD1. Unmatched junction bases numbered 7, after V lost 4 bases and J lost 7 bases. Germline CDR1 and CDR2: LNHDA and SQIVND (reference sequence). This CDR3 is built from 15 residues. In nucleotides, the CDR3 is TGTGCCAGTAGTAGGGGACAGGGGCAGGGGAATGAGCAGTTCTTC. Its protein product is CASSRGQGQGNEQFF.

The rearrangement links TRBV6-6 to TRBJ1-4, with 7 positions matching TRBD1. The CDR3 runs 16 residues. Germline values: CDR1 MNHNY, CDR2 SVGAGI (reference sequence). The ends lost 5 bases at V and 5 bases at J; junction bases unmatched: 11. As DNA, the CDR3 is TGTGCCAGCAGTCCGTACCTGGGACAGCAAAATGAAAAACTGTTTTTT. Residues: CASSPYLGQQNEKLFF.

The rearrangement joins TRBV4-3 to TRBJ2-2, with TRBD2 identical over 7 bases. The ends lost 1 base at V and 7 bases at J; junction bases unmatched: 6. The CDR3 has 15 amino acids. Germline V gene sequence: CDR1 LGHNA, CDR2 YSLEER. The CDR3 coding sequence is TGCGCCAGCAGCCAAGTCGGGGGGATCCACGGGGAGCTGTTTTTT. It codes for CASSQVGGIHGELFF.